This T cell receptor beta chain emerged from a study of blood T cell repertoires in COVID-19 (dated by TCRdb to between 2020 and 2021). Some background on the complete study: Collaborator samples came from the United States, Italy and Spain and covered acute and convalescent phases of COVID-19. The prospective study material was composed of cDNA or gDNA derived from T cells, B-cell-depleted T cells, or PBMCs. Deeply sampled blood TCRbeta repertoires from subjects exposed to, actively infected with, or recovered from COVID-19 were included in the dataset. A freely available public database, intended as a resource for researchers studying the immune response to SARS-CoV-2, is where the repertoires were released. The samples were drawn from the first 160 participants of the ongoing ImmuneRACE study and from some 1,300 subjects provided by 6 global collaborators. Nearly every sample came with metadata listing a de-identified subject ID, COVID-19 status, age in years and sex. Where HLA class I and class II types were available, the types were taken from metadata supplied by the sample provider, not from assay-based typing. The study at large found these results: How much clinical and demographic metadata was included differed by source and by participant, and the metadata was provided uncurated.

Regarding this clone: Its antigen is currently not known. Per-nucleotide qualities are absent, and no much larger clonotype sits a single base away.

Each collaborating institution followed its own protocols to collect whole blood in K2EDTA tubes. For TCRbeta analysis, collaborator samples were shipped as frozen whole blood, as isolated PBMCs, or as DNA extracted from either sample type. TCRbeta CDR3 regions were amplified from genomic DNA using the immunoSEQ Assay, a bias-controlled multiplex PCR. Under the source paper's analysis protocol: Nucleated cell counts per sample were estimated from amplification of reference gene primers within the assay. To quantify the absolute abundance of each unique TCRbeta CDR3 rearrangement, sequence reads were collapsed and filtered. For each sample, productive Simpson clonality was calculated as the square root of Simpson's diversity index over productive rearrangements. Drawn from immuneACCESS, this table holds only the in-frame rearrangements with V and J called that TCRdb kept. Clones are partly lost; checked studies trace under half to an unresolved V gene and leave the rest unexplained. That table gives V, J and clone size, and the DNA gave D and trimming. The sample yields about 63,000 clones; about nine tenths were counted once. The ten largest clonotypes hold around 5% of the sample.

The germline V gene (reference sequence) supplies CDR1 SGHNT and CDR2 YYREEE. The CDR3 contains 15 residues, cysteine and phenylalanine counted. The only DNA kept is the CDR3, 45 bases in frame from the first base. V trim: 4 bases; J trim: 4 bases; unmatched bases: 7. This clonotype was obtained from a man between 50 and 59 years old with active COVID-19. Sequences were obtained from peripheral blood. This sequence uses TRBV5-4 and TRBJ2-2, with 7 bases aligning to TRBD1. The DNA is as follows: TGTGCCAGCAGCCCAGGCGACAGGGCCACCGGGGAGCTGTTTTTT. The encoded protein is CASSPGDRATGELFF.